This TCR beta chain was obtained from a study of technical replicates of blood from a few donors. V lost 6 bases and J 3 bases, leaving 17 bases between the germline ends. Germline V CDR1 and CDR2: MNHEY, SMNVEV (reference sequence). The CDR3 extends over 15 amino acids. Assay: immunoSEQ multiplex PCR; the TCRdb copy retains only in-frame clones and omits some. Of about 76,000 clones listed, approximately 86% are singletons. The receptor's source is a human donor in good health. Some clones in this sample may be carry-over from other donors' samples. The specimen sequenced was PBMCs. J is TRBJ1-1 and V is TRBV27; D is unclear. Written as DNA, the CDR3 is TGTGCCAGCAGCCCTAGGAATCCGTGGGACACTGAAGCTTTCTTT. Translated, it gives CASSPRNPWDTEAFF.